A single sample gave rise to the 24 T cell receptor beta chains below, sequenced in a study of blood T cell repertoires in COVID-19. Profiling relied on immunoSEQ multiplex PCR, and the TCRdb table lists in-frame clones only, not all of them. Altogether around 700,000 clones are present, just under 90% being singletons, with the ten largest covering 0.2% to 0.3%. Source material: peripheral blood. The receptors originated from a woman aged 18 to 35 with acute or convalescent COVID-19.

The CDR3 nucleotides are TGTGCCACCAGCAGCCAGGGCTGGTCCTACGAGCAGTACTTC. Protein product: CATSSQGWSYEQYF. V usage is TRBV15 and J usage is TRBJ2-7; weak D call: TRBD1 (5 bases). This CDR3 has 14 residues. V was trimmed by 3 bases and J by 1 base, leaving 10 bases between them. The germline V gene has CDR1 LNHNV and CDR2 YYDKDF (reference sequence).

The chain recombines TRBV29-1 with TRBJ1-2, with 9 bases that match TRBD1. Germline lookup yields CDR1 SQVTM and CDR2 ANQGSEA. V dropped 7 bases and J dropped 8; count of bases not matched to a gene: 11. The CDR3 has 13 residues. CDR3 region: CSAHRTGAAGYTF. CDR3 bases: TGCAGCGCCCATCGGACAGGGGCGGCGGGCTACACCTTC.

The rearrangement joins TRBV15 to TRBJ2-1, with D perhaps matching TRBD2 (7 bases). The CDR3 consists of 16 residues. CDR1 and CDR2 from the germline V gene are LNHNV and YYDKDF (reference sequence). V was clipped by 5 bases and J by 0 bases, with 14 bases between them. CDR3 residues: CATSPPRGASYNEQFF. CDR3 DNA: TGTGCCACCAGCCCTCCTCGGGGGGCCTCCTACAATGAGCAGTTCTTC. The full variable domain, rest sourced from reference TRBV15 and TRBJ2-1, is DAMVIQNPRYQVTQFGKPVTLSCSQTLNHNVMYWYQQKSSQAPKLLFHYYDKDFNNEADTPDNFQSRRPNTSFCFLDIRSPGLGDTAMYLCATSPPRGASYNEQFFGPGTRLTVL.

V is TRBV3-1 (or the pseudogene TRBV3-2) and J is TRBJ1-4; tentative D call: TRBD1 (5 bases). CDR3 length: 15 residues. With 4 bases removed from V and 7 bases from J, the gap between germline ends came to 16 bases. Germline assignment: CDR1 LGHDT and CDR2 YNNKEL (reference sequence). The CDR3 reads CASSRRQFVGEKLFF. In DNA form, the CDR3 reads TGTGCCAGCAGCCGCCGACAGTTCGTAGGTGAAAAACTGTTTTTT.

The V gene is TRBV5-1, the J gene TRBJ1-2, with 8 bases identical to TRBD1. V was pared by 4 bases and J by 6 bases, with 14 bases of the junction left unmatched. This CDR3 spans 16 amino acids. Germline assignment: CDR1 SGHRS and CDR2 YFSETQ. CDR3 sequence (DNA): TGCGCCAGCAGCCCGCACCAGGGACAGGTCCGTAATGGCTACACCTTC. Translating gives CASSPHQGQVRNGYTF.

The chain has TRBV18 and TRBJ2-7, with 7 bases identical to TRBD1. Trimming removed 0 bases from V and 4 bases from J; junction bases left unmatched: 6. The CDR3 covers 15 residues. Germline CDR1 and CDR2: KGHSH and LQKENI. The CDR3, as DNA: TGTGCCAGCTCACCACCGGGGGTACAGGGGTACGAGCAGTACTTC. Protein sequence: CASSPPGVQGYEQYF.

V usage is TRBV7-2 and J usage is TRBJ2-2; 11 bases are shared with TRBD2. Germline values: CDR1 SGHTA, CDR2 FQGNSA. The CDR3 is 16 amino acids. Trimming at V came to 6 bases and at J to 2 bases, leaving 5 bases not matched to a gene. The CDR3 nucleotides read TGTGCCAGCAGAGGTAGCGGGGGGGCTAACACCGGGGAGCTGTTTTTT. This encodes CASRGSGGANTGELFF.

CDR3 sequence: CASTEPGGLTEAFF. The CDR3 DNA reads TGTGCCAGCACCGAGCCAGGGGGGCTTACTGAAGCTTTCTTT. The gene calls are TRBV5-5 and TRBJ1-1; 7 positions agree with TRBD1. The CDR3 is made up of 14 amino acids. With 6 bases clipped from V and 5 bases from J, the junction kept 10 bases outside the gene matches. Germline values: CDR1 SGHKS, CDR2 YYEKEE (reference sequence).

V is TRBV5-1 and J is TRBJ1-2, with D maybe TRBD1 (6 bases). The CDR3 is 13 residues long. V gave up 4 bases and J gave up 7 bases, with 14 bases separating them. Germline-derived CDR1 and CDR2 are SGHRS and YFSETQ. CDR3 protein: CASSDRTVSGYTF. The DNA for the CDR3 is TGCGCCAGCAGCGATAGGACAGTCTCTGGCTACACCTTC.

The J gene is TRBJ2-1, the V gene TRBV7-9, with D possibly being TRBD1 (6 bases). CDR3 length: 16 residues. In germline, CDR1 is SEHNR, CDR2 FQNEAQ (reference sequence). Deletions cut 5 bases from V and 8 bases from J, with 22 bases between. The CDR3 is CASSEPLLTGGHEQFF. The CDR3 DNA sequence: TGTGCCAGCAGCGAACCCCTATTGACAGGTGGTCATGAGCAGTTCTTC.

The chain couples TRBV11-2 to TRBJ2-2; 9 bases fit TRBD1. The CDR3 runs to 17 residues. Germline trimming cut 8 bases from V and 7 bases from J; bases unmatched to any gene: 17. The germline gives CDR1 SGHAT, CDR2 FQNNGV. CDR3: CASGTTRDREKGGELFF. The CDR3 DNA reads as TGTGCCAGCGGAACGACCCGGGACAGGGAGAAGGGCGGGGAGCTGTTTTTT.

This clone was observed a single time. The rearrangement joins TRBV6-2 or TRBV6-3 to TRBJ1-5; 8 nucleotides match TRBD1. J gave up 8 bases and V 5 bases, and 11 bases lay outside the gene matches. From germline, CDR1 is MNHEY and CDR2 SVGEGT. The length of the CDR3 is 15 residues. CDR3 bases: TGTGCCAGCAGTGATGTCGCAGGGGGCTTGGAGCCCCAGCATTTT. This encodes CASSDVAGGLEPQHF.

This clone has just a few counts. This chain links TRBV7-9 with TRBJ1-1, with D unresolved. V was trimmed by 5 bases and J by 6 bases, leaving 13 bases between them. From germline, CDR1 is SEHNR and CDR2 FQNEAQ (reference sequence). The CDR3 runs to 13 residues. CDR3 amino acids: CASSEAVGPEAFF. The DNA for the CDR3 is TGTGCCAGCAGCGAAGCTGTGGGCCCTGAAGCTTTCTTT.

This sequence joins TRBV25-1 and TRBJ2-5; D is ambiguous. V gave up 6 bases and J gave up 2 bases, with 13 bases separating them. Per the germline V gene, CDR1 is MGHDK and CDR2 is SYGVNS. This CDR3 has 14 amino acids. The CDR3 is CASSFLQVQETQYF. In DNA, the CDR3 is TGTGCCAGCAGCTTTCTTCAGGTTCAAGAGACCCAGTACTTC.

The chain uses TRBV5-1 and TRBJ1-1, with 7 positions matching TRBD1. The CDR3 is 17 amino acids. CDR1 SGHRS and CDR2 YFSETQ come from the germline V gene. The trim removed 7 bases at V and 0 bases at J, leaving 15 bases unmatched. In nucleotides, the CDR3 is TGCGCCAGCCACAAGGTCGGGACAGTAAGTTTGAACACTGAAGCTTTCTTT. As protein: CASHKVGTVSLNTEAFF.

This chain uses TRBV30 with TRBJ1-1; 7 bases agree with TRBD1. Germline V gene lookup returns CDR1 GTSNPN and CDR2 SVGIG (reference sequence). The CDR3 is made up of 13 amino acids. V lost 8 bases, J lost 6 bases, and 12 bases stayed unmatched. In DNA, the CDR3 is TGTGCCGGACGACAGGGCGAACCACCTGAAGCTTTCTTT. Its protein is CAGRQGEPPEAFF.

The gene calls are TRBV11-1 and TRBJ1-6; tentative D call: TRBD1 (6 bases). Germline CDR1 SGHAT, CDR2 FQDESV (reference sequence). Trimming pared 5 bases from V and 4 bases from J, leaving 15 bases between. CDR3 size: 16 residues. This chain's CDR3 is CASSVGGGRYNSPLHF. CDR3 DNA: TGTGCCAGCAGCGTAGGGGGTGGGAGGTATAATTCACCCCTCCACTTT.

This clone was seen more than once but under ten times. The rearrangement links TRBV30 to TRBJ2-1; TRBD2 matches at 10 bases. Germline-derived CDR1 and CDR2 are GTSNPN and SVGIG (reference sequence). The CDR3 sequence is 17 residues long. The junction had 14 bases not matched to a gene; V was cut back by 3 bases and J by 6 bases. The CDR3 loop is CAWRSNLGTSAGNEQFF. In DNA, the CDR3 is TGTGCCTGGAGGTCAAATTTGGGGACTAGCGCCGGCAATGAGCAGTTCTTC.

J is TRBJ2-7 and V is TRBV5-4; D is unclear. Germline V lookup: CDR1 SGHNT, CDR2 YYREEE (reference sequence). V dropped 0 bases and J dropped 3 bases, with 13 bases sitting between them. This CDR3 has 15 residues. The CDR3 here is CASSLGPGSGYEQYF. Written as DNA, the CDR3 is TGTGCCAGCAGCTTGGGGCCGGGTTCCGGCTACGAGCAGTACTTC.

V and J are TRBV6-2 or TRBV6-3 and TRBJ2-1, with 8 bases identical to TRBD1. The CDR3 is 15 amino acids. With V trimmed by 4 bases and J by 6 bases, 8 bases remained unmatched. Germline lookup yields CDR1 MNHEY and CDR2 SVGEGT. In DNA form, the CDR3 reads TGTGCCAGCAGTTTCTTCGGACAGGGTATCAATGAGCAGTTCTTC. It yields the protein CASSFFGQGINEQFF.

The V gene is TRBV9, the J gene TRBJ1-3; D is unclear. The CDR3 spans 15 residues. CDR1 is SGDLS, CDR2 YYNGEE, per germline. Trimming stripped 0 bases from V and 0 bases from J, with 7 bases between. CDR3 amino acids: CASSVELSSGNTIYF. CDR3 DNA: TGTGCCAGCAGCGTAGAATTGAGCTCTGGAAACACCATATATTTT.

V usage is TRBV6-5 and J usage is TRBJ1-2; D may be TRBD1 (6 bases). The CDR3 totals 13 residues. Trimming removed 6 bases at V and 7 bases at J, with 15 bases between. CDR1 and CDR2 (germline): MNHEY, SVGAGI. In DNA, the CDR3 is TGTGCCAGCAGCTTCAGGGGAGATGGTGGCTACACCTTC. Its protein product is CASSFRGDGGYTF.

J is TRBJ1-5 and V is TRBV30; D perhaps matches TRBD1 (6 bases). The ends were cut back, 2 bases at V and 0 bases at J, with 17 bases in the middle. The CDR3 is made up of 17 amino acids. CDR1 GTSNPN and CDR2 SVGIG come from the germline V gene (reference sequence). The DNA for the CDR3 is TGTGCCTGGAGTAAGTCCCGAGGACAGTATAGCAATCAGCCCCAGCATTTT. This codes for CAWSKSRGQYSNQPQHF.

This clone was seen a few times. The V and J genes are TRBV29-1 and TRBJ2-7; 9 nucleotides line up with TRBD1. Looked up from germline, CDR1 is SQVTM and CDR2 is ANQGSEA. The ends lost 8 bases at V and 6 bases at J; junction bases unmatched: 5. This CDR3 comprises 11 residues. CDR3 sequence (DNA): TGCAGCTCAAAGGACAGGGGCGAGCAGTACTTC. It translates to CSSKDRGEQYF.